The rows below give T cell receptor beta chains drawn from one sample of a study of tumor-infiltrating lymphocytes in primary liver carcinoma. MiXCR was run by TCRdb on the multiplex PCR reads, yielding one entry per CDR3 protein. The sample includes 100,000 or so distinct CDR3 sequences, over 55% of them seen just once. The sample taken for sequencing was liver tumor tissue from sampling region 5. Every receptor here comes from an older woman with primary liver carcinoma and hepatitis B virus infection. Both conserved end residues are part of each CDR3. A D gene is named only where the DNA matches it firmly. Rows give clone size only sometimes, using once, few, many, or a class for an expanded clone.

j_call,d_call,v_call,clone_size,cdr3_aa,cdr3_nt
TRBJ1-2,TRBD1,TRBV5-1,-,CASSPGQILYGYTF,TGCGCCAGCAGCCCGGGACAGATCCTCTATGGCTACACCTTC
TRBJ2-5,-,TRBV6-5,-,CASSASGMWDVTQYF,TGTGCCAGCAGTGCCAGTGGGATGTGGGATGTGACCCAGTACTTC
TRBJ2-7,-,TRBV11-2,-,CASINPGLAYDQYF,TGTGCCAGCATAAATCCGGGGCTAGCCTACGACCAATACTTC
TRBJ2-1,TRBD2,TRBV29-1,-,CSVLGGRTVDEQFF,TGCAGCGTTCTAGGCGGGAGGACGGTAGATGAGCAGTTCTTC
TRBJ2-6,-,TRBV7-3,many,CASSLQGLNSGANVLTF,TGTGCCAGCAGCTTACAGGGCCTGAACTCTGGGGCCAACGTCCTGACTTTC
TRBJ2-3,TRBD2,TRBV5-4,few,CASSSGTSGRTDTQYF,TGTGCCAGCAGCTCCGGGACTAGCGGACGCACAGATACGCAGTATTTT
TRBJ2-3,-,TRBV11-2,-,CAGSSQKGGLDTQYF,TGTGCCGGCAGCTCACAGAAGGGGGGCTTAGATACGCAGTATTTT
TRBJ2-1,-,TRBV11-2,-,CASSLRPAESSEQFF,TGTGCCAGCAGCCTCAGGCCAGCGGAGTCGAGTGAGCAGTTCTTT
TRBJ2-7,TRBD1,TRBV24-1,once,CATSDTGQGSSYEQHF,TGTGCCACCAGTGACACTGGACAGGGGAGCTCCTACGAGCAGCACTTC
TRBJ2-1,-,TRBV7-8,-,CASSPGKLPFYNEQFF,TGTGCCAGCAGCCCCGGGAAACTACCCTTTTACAATGAGCAGTTCTTC
TRBJ2-3,-,TRBV28,few,CASSPPAYRGTDTQYF,TGTGCCAGCAGTCCCCCGGCTTATCGGGGCACAGATACGCAGTATTTT
TRBJ2-1,-,TRBV4-1,-,CANSRYPRQAPGNEQFF,TGCGCCAACAGCCGCTACCCCCGACAGGCCCCTGGGAATGAGCAGTTCTTC
TRBJ2-1,TRBD2,TRBV24-1,-,CAIGATDGGSYNEQFF,TGTGCCATCGGTGCCACTGACGGCGGGAGTTACAATGAGCAGTTCTTC
TRBJ2-7,-,TRBV6-1,-,CASMRGFGSSYEQYF,TGTGCCAGCATGAGGGGGTTCGGGAGCTCCTACGAGCAGTACTTC
TRBJ1-1,-,TRBV6-5,-,CASSYSVGLNTVAFF,TGTGCCAGCAGTTACTCAGTAGGGTTGAACACAGTAGCTTTCTTT
TRBJ2-1,-,TRBV11-2,-,CASSYPGRDYNEQFF,TGTGCCAGCAGCTATCCGGGACGCGATTACAATGAGCAGTTCTTC
TRBJ1-2,-,TRBV29-1,once,CNVDPRTELVSYAYTF,TGCAACGTTGACCCGCGGACAGAACTCGTCTCCTATGCCTACACCTTC
TRBJ1-1,TRBD1,TRBV6-6,-,CASKETGRTETFF,TGTGCCAGCAAGGAGACAGGGCGGACTGAAACTTTCTTT
TRBJ1-1,-,TRBV14,-,CASSLGMGTDTFF,TGTGCCAGCAGCCTAGGCATGGGCACTGATACTTTCTTT
TRBJ1-4,-,TRBV11-2,-,CASSLGLPSNEELFF,TGTGCCAGCAGCTTAGGACTCCCGTCTAATGAAGAACTGTTTTTT
TRBJ1-5,-,TRBV28,many,CASSRTPQPQHF,TGTGCCAGCAGTCGGACACCACAGCCCCAGCATTTT
TRBJ2-7,-,TRBV24-1,-,CATSDGGSPEGRVEQYF,TGTGCCACCAGTGATGGAGGGTCGCCGGAGGGCCGGGTCGAGCAGTACTTC
TRBJ2-7,TRBD1,TRBV11-1,-,CTSSLGTGGSLEQYF,TGTACCAGTAGCTTAGGGACAGGGGGCTCCCTTGAGCAGTACTTC
TRBJ2-2,TRBD2,TRBV4-2,many,CASSQEVAGGPHTGELFF,TGTGCCAGCAGCCAAGAGGTAGCGGGAGGGCCTCACACCGGGGAGCTGTTTTTT
TRBJ2-7,-,TRBV10-2,-,CANIESGRYEQYF,TGCGCCAACATTGAGTCGGGGCGTTACGAGCAGTACTTC
TRBJ2-5,TRBD2,TRBV29-1,-,CGTPVGRLAGSETQYF,TGCGGCACCCCGGTGGGTCGCCTAGCGGGCTCGGAGACACAGTACTTC
TRBJ2-7,TRBD1,TRBV6-6,-,CASSLFGARGPREQYF,TGTGCCAGCAGTCTGTTTGGGGCCAGGGGGCCTCGGGAGCAATACTTC
TRBJ1-1,-,TRBV7-9,many,CASGLERLGEAFF,TGTGCCAGCGGACTCGAGAGGCTAGGAGAAGCTTTCTTT
TRBJ1-2,-,TRBV11-2,once,CACRPGLNNYGYTF,TGTGCCTGCAGGCCTGGACTGAATAACTATGGCTACACCTTC
TRBJ2-3,TRBD2,TRBV4-2,-,CASGQDMAGEADTQYF,TGTGCCAGCGGCCAAGATATGGCGGGAGAGGCAGATACACAGTATTTT
TRBJ1-5,-,TRBV7-9,few,CAGSLGVGSNQPQHF,TGTGCCGGCAGCTTAGGGGTCGGCAGCAATCAGCCCCAGCATTTT
TRBJ1-2,-,TRBV7-9,many,CASSLGWDISGYTF,TGTGCCAGCAGCTTAGGGTGGGACATATCTGGCTACACCTTC
TRBJ1-6,TRBD1,TRBV5-1,once,CASSLTGGDSRLHF,TGCGCCAGCAGCTTGACAGGGGGCGACTCACGCCTCCACTTT
TRBJ2-3,-,TRBV28,-,CASSSSSGESTDTQYF,TGTGCCAGCAGTTCGAGCAGTGGTGAGAGCACAGATACGCAGTATTTT
TRBJ2-2,-,TRBV6-2/TRBV6-3,-,CARSTVGSTGELFF,TGTGCCAGGAGTACAGTGGGTAGCACCGGGGAGCTGTTTTTC
TRBJ2-6,-,TRBV4-1,many,CASSRASRGGANVLTF,TGCGCCAGCAGCCGCGCCTCGCGCGGTGGGGCCAACGTCCTGACTTTC
TRBJ2-1,-,TRBV24-1,-,CASRRRSELYNGQFF,TGTGCCAGCAGAAGGAGGTCTGAACTCTACAATGGGCAGTTCTTC
TRBJ2-7,TRBD2,TRBV10-3,few,CAISATGGMSNYEQYF,TGTGCCATCAGTGCGACCGGGGGGATGTCCAACTACGAGCAGTACTTC
TRBJ2-2,-,TRBV11-1,-,CASRRSLDTGELFF,TGTGCTAGCAGACGAAGCCTTGACACCGGGGAGCTGTTTTTT
TRBJ1-6,-,TRBV20-1,once,CSATPHGGKTPLHF,TGCAGTGCTACGCCGCATGGTGGGAAGACACCCCTCCACTTT
TRBJ2-3,TRBD2,TRBV6-5,-,CARRGGERADTQYF,TGTGCCAGACGGGGAGGGGAGCGCGCAGATACGCAGTATTTT
TRBJ2-7,-,TRBV29-1,-,CSVEGLASSYELYF,TGCAGCGTGGAGGGACTGGCGAGCTCCTACGAGCTCTACTTC
TRBJ2-7,TRBD2,TRBV11-2,-,CASSAISRIAGGQKPYEQHF,TGCGCAAGCAGCGCCATTTCCCGAATAGCGGGAGGGCAGAAGCCCTACGAGCAGCACTTC
TRBJ2-5,-,TRBV10-1,many,CASSEDTSLETQYF,TGCGCCAGCAGTGAGGATACTAGCTTGGAGACCCAGTACTTC
TRBJ2-1,-,TRBV28,-,CASSAGGTRSYDERFF,TGTGCCAGCAGTGCCGGCGGGACCCGCTCCTACGATGAGCGGTTCTTC
TRBJ2-3,TRBD2,TRBV5-4,many,CASSRPGLAGADTQYF,TGTGCCAGCAGCCGGCCAGGACTAGCGGGAGCGGATACGCAGTATTTT
TRBJ1-1,-,TRBV24-1,-,CATCERIGTEAFF,TGTGCCACCTGTGAAAGGATTGGGACTGAAGCTTTCTTT
TRBJ1-2,-,TRBV5-4,many,CASRGTSGNGYTF,TGTGCCAGCAGAGGGACTTCGGGGAATGGCTACACCTTC
TRBJ2-1,-,TRBV2,-,CASNVENNEQFF,TGTGCCAGCAATGTAGAAAACAATGAGCAGTTCTTC
TRBJ1-6,TRBD1,TRBV4-2,medium-sized,CASGDAGGHNSPLHF,TGTGCCAGCGGGGATGCAGGGGGACATAATTCACCCCTCCACTTT
TRBJ2-1,-,TRBV11-3,-,CASGLAARNDEHFF,TGTGCCAGCGGCTTAGCCGCGAGGAACGATGAGCACTTCTTC
TRBJ2-7,TRBD2,TRBV12-3/TRBV12-4,-,CAGSPRGSGIYEQYF,TGTGCTGGCAGTCCCCGGGGTAGCGGGATCTACGAGCAGTACTTC
TRBJ2-1,TRBD2,TRBV11-2,-,CTSSSLSSLAGGYNEQFF,TGTACCAGCAGCTCACTTTCCTCACTGGCGGGAGGCTACAATGAGCAGTTCTTC